The clone carrying this T cell receptor beta chain was observed at least ten times. Its antigen is undetermined. Excluded were patients with other autoimmune diseases, uncontrolled infections, pregnancy or lactation. The data are from a study of Graves' ophthalmopathy and Graves' hyperthyroidism. Study-wide findings and caveats: A majority of expanded thyroid clonotypes exceeding 0.001 frequency were likewise present in blood.

The V gene lost 0 bases and the J gene lost 5 bases, with 11 bases spanning the gap. Germline lookup yields CDR1 SNHLY and CDR2 FYNNEI. CDR3 length: 14 residues. Amplification of TCR beta CDR3 regions used RNA transcripts. Second-round multiplex PCR followed a first-round RT-PCR using HTBI primers. TCRdb itself ran the multiplex PCR reads through MiXCR, one entry per CDR3 protein. The table lists 740,000 or so distinct CDR3 sequences, approximately 40% of them singletons. The material sequenced was peripheral blood. The receptor comes from an adult man with Graves' ophthalmopathy. The chain carries TRBV2 and TRBJ2-7, with D unclear. CDR3 in amino acids: CASSEARHTHEQYF. CDR3 sequence (DNA): TGTGCCAGCAGTGAAGCGCGACACACCCACGAGCAGTACTTC.